These 24 T cell receptor beta chains originate from one sample sequenced in a study of cytomegalovirus exposure and HLA in healthy donors. The PCR contained 60 Vbeta and 13 Jbeta primers. Clones were read by immunoSEQ multiplex PCR, and TCRdb kept only the in-frame ones, dropping some. Its table lists about 33,000 clones. Specimen: PBMCs. These receptors all stem from a woman between 35 and 50 years old in good health and CMV-seropositive.

The rearrangement joins TRBV30 to TRBJ2-4; D call uncertain. CDR3 size: 13 residues. The germline CDR1 and CDR2 sequences are GTSNPN and SVGIG (reference sequence). Trimming pared 7 bases from V and 1 base from J, leaving 11 bases between. In DNA form, the CDR3 reads TGTGCCTTGGGCAAATCCGCCAAAAACATTCAGTACTTC. Translated: CALGKSAKNIQYF. The variable domain in full, completed from reference TRBV30 and TRBJ2-4, reads SQTIHQWPATLVQPVGSPLSLECTVEGTSNPNLYWYRQAAGRGLQLLFYSVGIGQISSEVPQNLSASRPQDRQFILSSKKLLLSDSGFYLCALGKSAKNIQYFGAGTRLSVL.

V usage is TRBV27 and J usage is TRBJ1-5; D possibly corresponds to TRBD1 (6 bases). Trimming pared 5 bases from V and 7 bases from J, leaving 18 bases between. The CDR3 has 15 amino acids. Per the germline V gene, CDR1 is MNHEY and CDR2 is SMNVEV (reference sequence). In DNA form, the CDR3 reads TGTGCCAGCAGTCCAAGCCCTCCGGACAGCCAGCCCCAGCATTTT. Its protein product is CASSPSPPDSQPQHF.

The rearrangement links TRBV7-9 to TRBJ2-1; 12 bases line up with TRBD2. The CDR3 consists of 16 residues. Germline loops: CDR1 SEHNR, CDR2 FQNEAQ (reference sequence). J was trimmed by 9 bases and V by 0 bases; bases with no gene match: 6. The CDR3 region has the DNA TGTGCCAGCAGCTTAGCGAGGACTAGCGGGACGGTTGAGCAGTTCTTC. Translated, it gives CASSLARTSGTVEQFF.

The rearrangement joins TRBV19 to TRBJ1-1; D is ambiguous. The germline gives CDR1 LNHDA, CDR2 SQIVND (reference sequence). V lost 5 bases and J 5 bases, leaving 12 bases between the germline ends. The CDR3 has 13 residues. This chain's CDR3 is CASSLTRGTEAFF. The DNA of the CDR3 is TGTGCCAGTAGTCTTACAAGAGGGACTGAAGCTTTCTTT.

The CDR3 nucleotides are TGTGCCAGCAGTTACTCTTTGGACAGCGCCTACGAGCAGTACTTC. Encoded protein: CASSYSLDSAYEQYF. V is TRBV6-5 and J is TRBJ2-7; D may be TRBD1 (6 bases). The CDR3 is 15 residues long. Trimming stripped 0 bases from V and 2 bases from J, with 11 bases between. Germline CDR1 reads MNHEY; CDR2 reads SVGAGI.

This chain uses TRBV19 with TRBJ2-3; 13 bases match TRBD2. CDR1 is LNHDA and CDR2 is SQIVND in the germline V gene (reference sequence). Germline trimming cut 4 bases from V and 4 bases from J; bases unmatched to any gene: 8. The CDR3 covers 17 residues. CDR3 sequence: CASSTRTSGSLPDTQYF. The CDR3 nucleotides read TGTGCCAGTAGTACCCGGACTAGCGGGAGTTTGCCAGATACGCAGTATTTT.

Worth noting for this clone: Other DNA sequences in the sample encode the same CDR3. J is TRBJ2-7 and V is TRBV30; TRBD2 might be the D (6 bases). Germline V gene lookup returns CDR1 GTSNPN and CDR2 SVGIG (reference sequence). V was pared by 0 bases and J by 2 bases, with 11 bases between. The length of the CDR3 is 14 residues. DNA for the CDR3: TGTGCCTGGAGTGTCGGAGGGAAAACCTACGAGCAGTACTTC. This gives the protein CAWSVGGKTYEQYF.

This rearrangement joins TRBV6-6 to TRBJ2-2; the D is unclear. Trimming removed 6 bases at V and 3 bases at J, with 8 bases between. This CDR3 region has 13 residues. Germline lookup yields CDR1 MNHNY and CDR2 SVGAGI (reference sequence). The CDR3 region has the DNA TGTGCCAGCAGCAAAACAGACACCGGGGAGCTGTTTTTT. Protein product: CASSKTDTGELFF.

V is TRBV18 and J is TRBJ2-5, with a tentative D call TRBD1 (5 bases). This CDR3 is built from 14 residues. CDR1 and CDR2 from the germline V gene are KGHSH and LQKENI. Between the trimmed V and J ends, which lost 2 bases and 5 bases, there was a span of 12 bases. The CDR3: CASSPVRAGETQYF. DNA for the CDR3: TGTGCCAGCTCACCAGTTCGGGCAGGGGAGACCCAGTACTTC.

V is TRBV4-3 and J is TRBJ2-2; TRBD1 agrees at 7 bases. The CDR3 extends over 16 amino acids. Germline trimming cut 4 bases from V and 3 bases from J; bases unmatched to any gene: 8. CDR1 is LGHNA, CDR2 YSLEER, per germline. This CDR3 reads CASSLLRGQDTGELFF. The CDR3 DNA follows: TGCGCCAGCAGCCTCCTGAGGGGGCAGGACACCGGGGAGCTGTTTTTT.

The chain uses TRBV2 and TRBJ1-2; TRBD1 matches at 7 bases. CDR3 size: 14 residues. CDR1 SNHLY and CDR2 FYNNEI come from the germline V gene. V shed 6 bases and J 1 base; nucleotides not matched to a gene: 5. CDR3 bases: TGTGCCAGCAGCGGGACAGAACTTAACTATGGCTACACCTTC. Its protein product is CASSGTELNYGYTF.

The chain joins TRBV18 to TRBJ2-7, with TRBD2 matching over 10 bases. This CDR3 has 14 residues. The junction had 8 bases not matched to a gene; V was cut back by 8 bases and J by 4 bases. Germline V gene sequence: CDR1 KGHSH, CDR2 LQKENI. CDR3 amino acids: CASSTASGSYEQYF. CDR3 DNA: TGTGCCAGCAGCACCGCTAGCGGGAGTTACGAGCAGTACTTC.

The genes are TRBV5-4 and TRBJ2-7; 9 bases map to TRBD2. CDR3 length: 14 amino acids. In germline, CDR1 is SGHNT, CDR2 YYREEE (reference sequence). V dropped 2 bases and J dropped 2; count of bases not matched to a gene: 2. The DNA of the CDR3 is TGTGCCAGCAGCTTCGGCGGGAGGGCCTACGAGCAGTACTTC. Translated, it gives CASSFGGRAYEQYF. Based on the CDR3 plus reference TRBV5-4 and TRBJ2-7, the full variable domain is ETGVTQSPTHLIKTRGQQVTLRCSSQSGHNTVSWYQQALGQGPQFIFQYYREEENGRGNFPPRFSGLQFPNYSSELNVNALELDDSALYLCASSFGGRAYEQYFGPGTRLTVT.

The chain employs TRBV7-9 and TRBJ2-7; D is ambiguous. The V and J ends lost 2 bases and 2 bases respectively, with 10 bases between them. Per the germline V gene, CDR1 is SEHNR and CDR2 is FQNEAQ (reference sequence). The CDR3 spans 14 residues. The chain's CDR3 is CASSLQVPPYEQYF. CDR3 nucleotides: TGTGCCAGCAGCTTACAGGTCCCCCCCTACGAGCAGTACTTC.

V usage is TRBV2 and J usage is TRBJ2-7; D call uncertain. The CDR3 extends over 10 amino acids. The V end lost 9 bases, the J end lost 7 bases, and 10 bases lay between the germline ends. Germline assignment: CDR1 SNHLY and CDR2 FYNNEI. The CDR3 sequence is CASVSREQYF. CDR3 sequence (DNA): TGTGCCAGTGTGTCACGGGAGCAGTACTTC. Using reference TRBV2 and TRBJ2-7 for the parts outside the CDR3, the full variable domain is EPEVTQTPSHQVTQMGQEVILRCVPISNHLYFYWYRQILGQKVEFLVSFYNNEISEKSEIFDDQFSVERPDGSNFTLKIRSTKLEDSAMYFCASVSREQYFGPGTRLTVT.

The rearrangement uses TRBV4-2 and TRBJ2-5; tentative D call: TRBD1 (5 bases). The CDR3 covers 14 residues. Germline CDR1 LGHNA, CDR2 YNFKEQ. V was pared by 0 bases and J by 2 bases, with 7 bases between. Here the CDR3 reads CASSQEAGQETQYF. The CDR3 coding sequence is TGTGCCAGCAGCCAAGAAGCAGGGCAAGAGACCCAGTACTTC.

This rearrangement joins TRBV7-9 to TRBJ2-7, with D unresolved. The ends were cut back, 3 bases at V and 0 bases at J, with 9 bases in the middle. Germline values: CDR1 SEHNR, CDR2 FQNEAQ (reference sequence). This CDR3 region has 14 residues. In nucleotides, the CDR3 is TGTGCCAGCAGCTTGGGCTTAAGCTCCTACGAGCAGTACTTC. It is translated as CASSLGLSSYEQYF.

The chain links TRBV6-1 to TRBJ2-7; possible D gene TRBD1, 5 bases. Germline V CDR1 and CDR2: MNHNS, SASEGT. The CDR3 is 11 residues long. With 7 bases removed from V and 5 bases from J, the gap between germline ends came to 9 bases. CDR3 DNA: TGTGCCAGCACCCAGGGAAACGAGCAGTACTTC. It is translated as CASTQGNEQYF.

This chain connects TRBV20-1 to TRBJ1-4; no definite D call. The V and J ends lost 6 bases and 10 bases respectively, with 9 bases between them. Germline V lookup: CDR1 DFQATT, CDR2 SNEGSKA (reference sequence). This CDR3 has 10 amino acids. The CDR3, as DNA: TGCAGTGCGGGGAGCGGAAAACTGTTTTTT. Translated: CSAGSGKLFF.

This chain connects TRBV7-9 to TRBJ2-7, with 15 bases fitting TRBD2. CDR3 length: 18 amino acids. Germline lookup yields CDR1 SEHNR and CDR2 FQNEAQ (reference sequence). With V trimmed by 4 bases and J by 0 bases, 7 bases remained unmatched. This chain's CDR3 is CASSSPGLAGGFSYEQYF. The CDR3 bases are TGTGCCAGCAGCTCGCCGGGACTAGCGGGAGGATTCTCCTACGAGCAGTACTTC.

This chain joins TRBV9 and TRBJ2-7; possibly TRBD2 for D (5 bases). This CDR3 contains 13 residues. The germline CDR1 and CDR2 sequences are SGDLS and YYNGEE. Trimming removed 2 bases at V and 2 bases at J, with 8 bases between. The CDR3, as DNA: TGTGCCAGCAGCGTCGGGGTCCCCTACGAGCAGTACTTC. Its protein is CASSVGVPYEQYF. The complete variable domain, with remaining parts taken from reference TRBV9 and TRBJ2-7, reads DSGVTQTPKHLITATGQRVTLRCSPRSGDLSVYWYQQSLDQGLQFLIQYYNGEERAKGNILERFSAQQFPDLHSELNLSSLELGDSALYFCASSVGVPYEQYFGPGTRLTVT.

This chain connects TRBV27 to TRBJ2-7; 7 bases are a match to TRBD1. CDR3 length: 15 amino acids. In germline, CDR1 is MNHEY, CDR2 SMNVEV (reference sequence). The J segment lost 0 bases and the V segment lost 3 bases, leaving 5 bases of the junction unmatched. Here the CDR3 reads CASSLDSGGSYEQYF. The CDR3 DNA sequence: TGTGCCAGCAGTTTGGATTCAGGGGGCTCCTACGAGCAGTACTTC.

The gene calls are TRBV7-2 and TRBJ2-1; 10 positions agree with TRBD1. J lost 3 bases, V lost 5 bases, and 4 bases had no gene match. This CDR3 has 15 amino acids. Germline CDR1 and CDR2: SGHTA and FQGNSA. The CDR3 bases are TGTGCCAGCAGCCTTGACAGGGGGCTCTACAATGAGCAGTTCTTC. Its translation is CASSLDRGLYNEQFF.

The chain recombines TRBV6-1 with TRBJ2-2; maybe TRBD1 (6 bases). Per the germline V gene, CDR1 is MNHNS and CDR2 is SASEGT. The V gene lost 10 bases and the J gene lost 1 base, with 16 bases spanning the gap. The CDR3 covers 15 residues. The CDR3 DNA reads as TGTGCCACCTCCAGGGGCCGTCAGAACACCGGGGAGCTGTTTTTT. It is translated as CATSRGRQNTGELFF.